The clone carrying this T cell receptor beta chain was recorded at least ten times. TCRdb called the 5' RACE reads again in MiXCR, with one record for every CDR3 protein. The sample records 85,000 to 100,000 distinct CDR3 sequences, roughly a sixth being singletons. The data belong to a study of T cells of healthy individuals. This CDR3 has 14 amino acids. CDR1 is SNHLY and CDR2 is FYNNEI in the germline V gene. The V end lost 1 base, the J end lost 1 base, and 5 bases lay between the germline ends. The receptor's source is a human donor in good health. The chain recombines TRBV2 with TRBJ2-1; the D is unclear. CDR3 sequence (DNA): TGTGCCAGCAGTGAAGAGGGATCCTACAATGAGCAGTTCTTC. Translated: CASSEEGSYNEQFF.